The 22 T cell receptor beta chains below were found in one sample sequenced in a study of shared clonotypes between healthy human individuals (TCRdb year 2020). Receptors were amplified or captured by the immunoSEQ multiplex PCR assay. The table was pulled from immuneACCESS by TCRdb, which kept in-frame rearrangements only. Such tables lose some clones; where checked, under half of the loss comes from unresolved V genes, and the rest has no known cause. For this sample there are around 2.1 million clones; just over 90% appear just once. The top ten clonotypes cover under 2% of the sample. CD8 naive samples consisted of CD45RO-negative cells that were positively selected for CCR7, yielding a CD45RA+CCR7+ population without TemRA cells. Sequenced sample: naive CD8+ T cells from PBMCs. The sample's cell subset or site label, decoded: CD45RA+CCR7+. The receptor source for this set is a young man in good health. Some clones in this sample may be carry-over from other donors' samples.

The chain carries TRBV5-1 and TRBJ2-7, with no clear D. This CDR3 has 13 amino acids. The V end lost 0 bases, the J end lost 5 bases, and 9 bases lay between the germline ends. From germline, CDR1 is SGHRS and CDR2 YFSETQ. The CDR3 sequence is CASSLVPHNEQYF. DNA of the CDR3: TGCGCCAGCAGCTTGGTCCCGCACAACGAGCAGTACTTC.

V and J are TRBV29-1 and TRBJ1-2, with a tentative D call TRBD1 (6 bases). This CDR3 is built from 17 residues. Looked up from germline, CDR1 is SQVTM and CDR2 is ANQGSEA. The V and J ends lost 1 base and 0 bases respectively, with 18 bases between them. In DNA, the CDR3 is TGCAGCGTTGAAGGCCCACAGGGCGATACTTCTAACTATGGCTACACCTTC. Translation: CSVEGPQGDTSNYGYTF.

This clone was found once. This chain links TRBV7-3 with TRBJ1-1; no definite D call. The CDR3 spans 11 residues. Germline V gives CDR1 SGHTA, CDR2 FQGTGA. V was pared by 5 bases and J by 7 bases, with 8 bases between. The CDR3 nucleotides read TGTGCCAGCAGCGACGGAATTGAAGCTTTCTTT. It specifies CASSDGIEAFF.

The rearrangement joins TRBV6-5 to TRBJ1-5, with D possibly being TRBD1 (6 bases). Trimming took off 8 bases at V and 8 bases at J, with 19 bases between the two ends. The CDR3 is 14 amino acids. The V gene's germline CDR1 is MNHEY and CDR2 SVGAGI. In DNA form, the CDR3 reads TGTGCCAGCGGTACGGGGGGCCCCCCCAAGCCCCAGCATTTT. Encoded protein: CASGTGGPPKPQHF.

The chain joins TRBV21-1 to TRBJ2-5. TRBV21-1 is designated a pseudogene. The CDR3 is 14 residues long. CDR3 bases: TGTGCCAGCAGCAAAGAGTTCAAGAAAGAGACCCAGTACTTC. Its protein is CASSKEFKKETQYF.

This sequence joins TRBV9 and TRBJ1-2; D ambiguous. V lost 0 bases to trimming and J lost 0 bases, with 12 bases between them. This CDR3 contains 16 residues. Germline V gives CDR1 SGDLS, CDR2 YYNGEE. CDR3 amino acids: CASSVALALANYGYTF. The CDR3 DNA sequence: TGTGCCAGCAGCGTAGCTTTAGCGCTCGCTAACTATGGCTACACCTTC.

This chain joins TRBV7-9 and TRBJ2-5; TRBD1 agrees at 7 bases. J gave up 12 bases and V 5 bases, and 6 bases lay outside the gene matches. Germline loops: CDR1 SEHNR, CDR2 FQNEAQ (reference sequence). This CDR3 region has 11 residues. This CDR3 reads CASSVPGQKYF. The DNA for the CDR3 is TGTGCCAGCAGCGTTCCGGGACAGAAGTACTTC.

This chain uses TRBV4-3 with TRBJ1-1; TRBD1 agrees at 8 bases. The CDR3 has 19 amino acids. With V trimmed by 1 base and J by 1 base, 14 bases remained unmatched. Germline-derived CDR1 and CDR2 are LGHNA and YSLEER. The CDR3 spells CASSQAVDREVEENTEAFF. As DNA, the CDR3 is TGCGCCAGCAGCCAAGCGGTGGACAGGGAGGTGGAGGAGAACACTGAAGCTTTCTTT.

The CDR3 coding sequence is TGTGCCAGCAGTTTATTTACAGGATCCGACACTGAAGCTTTCTTT. Its translation: CASSLFTGSDTEAFF. This chain joins TRBV27 and TRBJ1-1; D is possibly TRBD1 (5 bases). Germline CDR1 reads MNHEY; CDR2 reads SMNVEV (reference sequence). CDR3 length: 15 amino acids. Trimming removed 1 base from V and 3 bases from J, with 12 bases in between.

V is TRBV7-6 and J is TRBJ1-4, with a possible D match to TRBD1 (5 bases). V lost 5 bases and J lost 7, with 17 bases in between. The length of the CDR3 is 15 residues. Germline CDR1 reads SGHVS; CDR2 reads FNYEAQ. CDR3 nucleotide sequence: TGTGCCAGCAGCGGGGGGTGGCGCGCCCGTGAAAAACTGTTTTTT. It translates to CASSGGWRAREKLFF.

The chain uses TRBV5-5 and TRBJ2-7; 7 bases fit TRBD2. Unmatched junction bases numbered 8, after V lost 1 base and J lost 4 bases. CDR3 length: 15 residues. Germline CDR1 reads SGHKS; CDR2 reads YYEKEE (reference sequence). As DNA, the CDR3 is TGTGCCAGCAGCTTGACCGCGGACGGGAGGTACGAGCAGTACTTC. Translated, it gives CASSLTADGRYEQYF.

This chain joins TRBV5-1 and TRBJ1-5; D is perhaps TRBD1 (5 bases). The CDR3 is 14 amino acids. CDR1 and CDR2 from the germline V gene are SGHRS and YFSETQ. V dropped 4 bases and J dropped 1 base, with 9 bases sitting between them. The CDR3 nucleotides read TGCGCCAGCAGCACCCGACAGAGCAATCAGCCCCAGCATTTT. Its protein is CASSTRQSNQPQHF.

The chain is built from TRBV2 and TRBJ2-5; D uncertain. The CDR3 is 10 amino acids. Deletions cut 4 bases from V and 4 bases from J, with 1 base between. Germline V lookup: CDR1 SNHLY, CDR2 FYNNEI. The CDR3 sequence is CASSVETQYF. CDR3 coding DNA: TGTGCCAGCAGTGTAGAGACCCAGTACTTC.

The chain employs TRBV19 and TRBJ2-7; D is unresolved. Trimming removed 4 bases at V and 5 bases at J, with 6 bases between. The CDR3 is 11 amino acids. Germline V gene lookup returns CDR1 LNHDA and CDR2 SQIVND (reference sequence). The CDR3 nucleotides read TGTGCCAGTAGTAGAGGAAACGAGCAGTACTTC. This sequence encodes CASSRGNEQYF.

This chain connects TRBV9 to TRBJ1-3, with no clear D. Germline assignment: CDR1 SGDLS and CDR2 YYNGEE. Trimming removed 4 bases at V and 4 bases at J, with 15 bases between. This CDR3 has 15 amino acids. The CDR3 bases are TGTGCCAGCAGCCCGACGAGGGCGGCCGGAAACACCATATATTTT. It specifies CASSPTRAAGNTIYF. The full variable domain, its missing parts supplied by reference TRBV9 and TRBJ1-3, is DSGVTQTPKHLITATGQRVTLRCSPRSGDLSVYWYQQSLDQGLQFLIQYYNGEERAKGNILERFSAQQFPDLHSELNLSSLELGDSALYFCASSPTRAAGNTIYFGEGSWLTVV.

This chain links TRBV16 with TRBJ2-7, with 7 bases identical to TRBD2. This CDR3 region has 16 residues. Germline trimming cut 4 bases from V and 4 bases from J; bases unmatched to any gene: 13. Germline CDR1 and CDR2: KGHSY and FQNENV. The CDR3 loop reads CASSPSSFGRRYEQYF. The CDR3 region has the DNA TGTGCCAGCAGCCCGTCTTCATTCGGGAGGCGATACGAGCAGTACTTC. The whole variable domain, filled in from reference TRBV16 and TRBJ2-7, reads GEEVAQTPKHLVRGEGQKAKLYCAPIKGHSYVFWYQQVLKNEFKFLISFQNENVFDETGMPKERFSAKCLPNSPCSLEIQATKLEDSAVYFCASSPSSFGRRYEQYFGPGTRLTVT.

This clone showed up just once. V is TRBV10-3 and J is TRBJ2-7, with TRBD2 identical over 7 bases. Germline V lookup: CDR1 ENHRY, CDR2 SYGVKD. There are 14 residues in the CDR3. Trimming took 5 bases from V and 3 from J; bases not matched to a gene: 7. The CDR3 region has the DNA TGTGCCATCAGTCTGGGGGGGGAGAGCTACGAGCAGTACTTC. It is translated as CAISLGGESYEQYF.

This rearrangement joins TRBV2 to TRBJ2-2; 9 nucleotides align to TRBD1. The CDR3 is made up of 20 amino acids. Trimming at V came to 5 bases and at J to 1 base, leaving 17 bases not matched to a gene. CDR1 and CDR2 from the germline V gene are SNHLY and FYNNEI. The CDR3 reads CASSTPGQGPSNVNTGELFF. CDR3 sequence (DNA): TGTGCCAGCAGTACCCCGGGACAGGGCCCCAGCAACGTGAACACCGGGGAGCTGTTTTTT.

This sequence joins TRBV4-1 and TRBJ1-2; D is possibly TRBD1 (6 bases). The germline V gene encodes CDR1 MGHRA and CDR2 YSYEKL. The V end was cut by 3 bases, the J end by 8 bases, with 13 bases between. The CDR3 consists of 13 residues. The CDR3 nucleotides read TGCGCCAGCAGCCACACCCACAGGGACGGCTACACCTTC. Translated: CASSHTHRDGYTF.

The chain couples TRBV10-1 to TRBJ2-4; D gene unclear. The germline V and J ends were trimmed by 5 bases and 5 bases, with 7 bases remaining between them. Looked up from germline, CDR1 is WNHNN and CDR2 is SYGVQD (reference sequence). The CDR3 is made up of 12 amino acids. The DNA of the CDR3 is TGCGCCAGCAGTTCCCGGGAAAACATTCAGTACTTC. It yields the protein CASSSRENIQYF.

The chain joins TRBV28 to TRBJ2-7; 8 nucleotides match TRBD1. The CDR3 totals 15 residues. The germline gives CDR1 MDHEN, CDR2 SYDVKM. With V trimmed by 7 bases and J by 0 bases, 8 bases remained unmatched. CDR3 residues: CASTPGDRTSYEQYF. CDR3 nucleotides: TGTGCCAGCACCCCGGGGGACAGGACCTCCTACGAGCAGTACTTC.

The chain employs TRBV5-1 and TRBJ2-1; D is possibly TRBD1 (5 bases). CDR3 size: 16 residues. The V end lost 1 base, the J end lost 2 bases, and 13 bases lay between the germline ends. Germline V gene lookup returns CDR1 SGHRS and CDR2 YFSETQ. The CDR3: CASSLFGRAAYNEQFF. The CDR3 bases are TGCGCCAGCAGCTTGTTTGGCAGGGCTGCCTACAATGAGCAGTTCTTC.